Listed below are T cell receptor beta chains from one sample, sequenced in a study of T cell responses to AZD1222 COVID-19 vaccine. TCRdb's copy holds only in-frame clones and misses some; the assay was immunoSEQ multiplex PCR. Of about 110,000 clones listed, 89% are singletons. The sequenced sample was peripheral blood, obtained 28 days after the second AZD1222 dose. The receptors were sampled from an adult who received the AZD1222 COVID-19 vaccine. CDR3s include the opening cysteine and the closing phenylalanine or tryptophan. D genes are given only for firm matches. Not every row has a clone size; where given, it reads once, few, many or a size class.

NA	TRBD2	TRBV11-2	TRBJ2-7	CASSLEFGGVSYEQYF	TGTGCCAGCAGCTTAGAATTTGGGGGGGTCTCCTACGAGCAGTACTTC
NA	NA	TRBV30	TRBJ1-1	CAWSAWAEAFF	TGTGCCTGGAGTGCTTGGGCTGAAGCTTTCTTT
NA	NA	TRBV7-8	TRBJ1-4	CASSPTAYWGRATNEKLFF	TGTGCCAGCAGCCCTACCGCGTATTGGGGGCGTGCAACTAATGAAAAACTGTTTTTT
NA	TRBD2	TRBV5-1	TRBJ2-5	CASSLGRGTSGTQETQYF	TGCGCCAGCAGCTTGGGGCGGGGGACTAGCGGGACCCAAGAGACCCAGTACTTC
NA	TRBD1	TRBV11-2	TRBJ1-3	CASSPQTGTAGNTIYF	TGTGCCAGCAGCCCCCAGACCGGGACAGCTGGAAACACCATATATTTT
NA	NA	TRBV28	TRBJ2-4	CASSATGSKNIQYF	TGTGCCAGCAGTGCTACAGGGTCTAAAAACATTCAGTACTTC
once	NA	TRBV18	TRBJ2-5	CASSPTAALETQYF	TGTGCCAGCTCTCCAACCGCGGCTTTGGAGACCCAGTACTTC
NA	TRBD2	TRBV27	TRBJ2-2	CASSAGTTNTGELFF	TGTGCCAGCAGCGCCGGGACTACTAACACCGGGGAGCTGTTTTTT
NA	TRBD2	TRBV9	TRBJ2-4	CASSGISGLAGELAKNIQYF	TGTGCCAGCAGCGGAATTTCGGGACTAGCGGGAGAGCTAGCCAAAAACATTCAGTACTTC
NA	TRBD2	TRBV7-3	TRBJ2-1	CASSPEGGSYNEQFF	TGTGCCAGCAGCCCCGAGGGAGGGTCCTACAATGAGCAGTTCTTC
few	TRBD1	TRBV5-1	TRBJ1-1	CASSLGDRIKNTEAFF	TGCGCCAGCAGCTTGGGGGACAGGATAAAGAACACTGAAGCTTTCTTT
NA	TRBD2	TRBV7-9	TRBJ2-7	CASSPAGGKDEQYF	TGTGCCAGCAGCCCAGCGGGAGGGAAAGACGAGCAGTACTTC
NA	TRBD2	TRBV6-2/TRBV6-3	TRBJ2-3	CASSYTRTSGNTDTQYF	TGTGCCAGCAGTTACACGCGGACTAGCGGTAACACAGATACGCAGTATTTT
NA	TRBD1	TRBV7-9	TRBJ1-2	CASSDGTARNYGYTF	TGTGCCAGCAGCGACGGGACAGCCCGTAACTATGGCTACACCTTC
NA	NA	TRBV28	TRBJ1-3	CASSSLKSDRKNTIYF	TGTGCCAGCTCGAGCCTTAAATCCGACAGAAAGAACACCATATATTTT
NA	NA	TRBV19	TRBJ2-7	CASSSRESYEQYF	TGTGCCAGTAGTTCCAGGGAATCCTACGAGCAGTACTTC
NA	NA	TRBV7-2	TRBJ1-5	CASSLEIGGPSF	TGTGCCAGCAGCTTAGAAATTGGGGGACCGTCTTTT
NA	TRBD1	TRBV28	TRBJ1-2	CASRSQGRSNYGYTF	TGTGCCAGCAGATCACAGGGGCGGAGTAACTATGGCTACACCTTC
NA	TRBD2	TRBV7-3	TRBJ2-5	CASSLLAGPWQTQYF	TGTGCCAGCAGCTTACTAGCGGGACCATGGCAGACCCAGTACTTC
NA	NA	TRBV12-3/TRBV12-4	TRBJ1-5	CASTIQSQPQHF	TGTGCCAGCACCATACAGTCTCAGCCCCAGCATTTT
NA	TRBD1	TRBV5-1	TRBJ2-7	CASSFETGVEQYF	TGCGCCAGCAGCTTTGAGACAGGGGTCGAGCAGTACTTC
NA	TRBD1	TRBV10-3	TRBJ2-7	CAISEGLGQGALYEQYF	TGTGCCATCAGTGAGGGGTTGGGACAGGGTGCTCTCTACGAGCAGTACTTC